What follows is one T cell receptor (beta chain) and its context. Its antigen is unidentified. A v3.0 immunoSEQ assay was performed at survey level. The target of sequencing was about 40,000-50,000 T-cell genomes per sample. The protocol was immunoSEQ multiplex PCR, while the TCRdb copy is restricted to in-frame clones and leaves out a portion. The repertoire consists of tens of thousands of clones, with about 86% occurring once and the leading ten covering around 3.2%. Per the germline V gene, CDR1 is SGHNT and CDR2 is YYREEE (reference sequence). The CDR3 length is 15 residues. The J segment lost 2 bases and the V segment lost 1 base, leaving 5 bases of the junction unmatched. The data belong to a study of long-term antiretroviral therapy in people with HIV. Study-wide findings and caveats: The study lacked data on ART adherence, viral resistance or therapy changes. Diversity rose after ART but stayed below transplant donor controls.

Before they underwent DNA extraction, samples held roughly 0.95-10 million cryopreserved PBMC. The specimen was unsorted PBMCs, collected 0.8 years after starting antiretroviral therapy. This receptor was identified in a woman between 18 and 29 years old with HIV. V and J are TRBV5-4 and TRBJ1-1, with 7 bases matching TRBD1. CDR3 in DNA: TGTGCCAGCAGCTTGCCGGACAGGACAAACACTGAAGCTTTCTTT. It is translated as CASSLPDRTNTEAFF.